The rows below give T cell receptor beta chains drawn from one sample of a study of cytomegalovirus exposure and HLA in healthy donors. This table comes from immunoSEQ multiplex PCR, and its TCRdb copy is limited to in-frame clones, with some not included. This table has about 110,000 clones, around 77% appearing once. Specimen: PBMCs. These receptors were taken from a male donor in good health and CMV-seronegative. CDR3s include the opening cysteine and the closing phenylalanine or tryptophan. A D gene is named only where the DNA matches it firmly.

V gene	J gene	D gene	CDR3 protein
TRBV2	TRBJ2-5	TRBD2	CASSHRLAGEGETQYF
TRBV28	TRBJ2-4	TRBD1	CASSLDRVTYIQYF
TRBV9	TRBJ2-2	TRBD1	CASSATDRVGTGELFF
TRBV29-1	TRBJ1-4	TRBD1	CSGETGGGEKLFF
TRBV30	TRBJ1-5	.	CAWSTGDRQPQHF
TRBV7-6	TRBJ2-2	TRBD2	CASSTLGTRDTGELFF
TRBV5-4	TRBJ2-1	TRBD2	CASSPGGLAGTEQFF
TRBV14	TRBJ2-7	.	CASSQGLPPSYEQYF
TRBV19	TRBJ2-7	TRBD1	CASSIFVQGAGEQYF
TRBV19	TRBJ2-7	.	CASKDTQHSYEQYF
TRBV18	TRBJ1-1	TRBD1	CASSQGQGGNTEAFF
TRBV5-4	TRBJ1-2	TRBD1	CASSSDPGQGARGYTF
TRBV29-1	TRBJ2-1	.	CSAGLDNEQFF
TRBV28	TRBJ1-5	.	CASRPGVNQPQHF
TRBV5-4	TRBJ2-3	.	CASSLEMRGTDTQYF
TRBV10-3	TRBJ2-7	.	CAISEKAGALNYEQYF
TRBV29-1	TRBJ2-3	.	CSVEDPRGSTDTQYF
TRBV5-1	TRBJ2-3	.	CASSLAGDGFSDTQYF
TRBV7-9	TRBJ1-5	.	CASSLAGEGQPQHF
TRBV10-2	TRBJ1-1	.	CASTEPSTRGAEAFF
TRBV15	TRBJ2-2	.	CATSRAPLAGELFF
TRBV27	TRBJ1-5	TRBD1	CASSTGVGNQPQHF
TRBV11-2	TRBJ1-1	.	CASSSRGVAEAFF
TRBV7-9	TRBJ2-3	.	CASSLVGAAYTDTQYF
TRBV2	TRBJ2-7	TRBD1	CASSEGVVGTATF
TRBV11-2	TRBJ2-5	TRBD2	CASSRIAGPRRSQETQYF
TRBV4-1	TRBJ2-5	.	CASSPSLSWRDQETQYF
TRBV7-6	.	TRBD2	CASSLASGGYEQYF
TRBV11-3	TRBJ2-7	TRBD1	CASSGRDRLYEQYF
TRBV7-9	TRBJ2-7	TRBD2	CASSLGTSGRPSSYEQYF
TRBV9	TRBJ1-2	TRBD1	CASSVGGRGRSYGYTF
TRBV5-4	TRBJ2-3	TRBD2	CASSSQGLATTDTQYF